This T cell receptor (beta chain) was sequenced in a study of cytomegalovirus exposure and HLA in healthy donors. Across the whole study: A prior study identified 120 million or so unique TCR beta sequences from roughly 180 million T cells. Ancestry clustering placed 81% of 350 to 500 genotyped donors in the Caucasian-associated cluster. General study points: A further, later analysis showed that HLA-associated TCR beta chains (compared with equally common others) were more clonally expanded.

With 60 Vbeta and 13 Jbeta primers, the PCR was carried out. Repertoires were generated with immunoSEQ multiplex PCR, while TCRdb's copy carries only in-frame clones and drops some. Of roughly 180,000 clones listed, roughly 84% are singletons. Comments on this clone: Its antigen remains unidentified.

Germline V CDR1 and CDR2: SGHDT, YYEEEE. The V gene end was trimmed by 3 bases and the J gene end by 5 bases; junction bases not matched to a gene: 18. The CDR3 covers 19 residues. This clonotype was obtained from a boy younger than 18 in good health and CMV-seronegative. Material for sequencing was PBMCs. The V gene is TRBV5-6, the J gene TRBJ2-5, with TRBD2 matching over 11 bases. Here the CDR3 reads CASSSTGRGSGRGTETQYF. CDR3 bases: TGTGCCAGCAGCTCTACCGGGAGGGGTAGCGGGAGGGGCACGGAGACCCAGTACTTC.